This T cell receptor beta chain came from a study of regulatory T cells in long-lasting Graves disease. The authors built TCR beta libraries using iRepertoire HTBI primers and Arm-PCR of CDR3 regions. Using its own MiXCR run on the multiplex PCR reads, TCRdb lists one record per CDR3 protein. Of around 420,000 distinct CDR3 sequences in the sample, approximately 16% were seen once. Noted time point: newly diagnosed GD, antithyroid drugs for less than 3 months. From PBMCs, RNA was extracted and then used to make the TCR library. The CDR3 is 17 residues long. Germline CDR1 is MDHEN and CDR2 is SYDVKM. J was trimmed by 0 bases and V by 7 bases; bases with no gene match: 8. This clonotype occurred once. The sample also formed part of further work on T cells in Graves' hyperthyroidism and ophthalmopathy. From that paper: The TCR CDR3 first-round RT-PCR relied on the HTBI primer set.

Sample: peripheral blood mononuclear cells (PBMCs), taken at new diagnosis, from a patient treated with antithyroid drugs. V is TRBV28 and J is TRBJ2-6, with 8 bases fitting TRBD1. The TCR sequence derives from a woman aged 40-49 years with Graves disease. The CDR3 here is CASKSGQELSGANVLTF. Here the CDR3 DNA reads TGTGCCAGCAAATCGGGACAGGAGCTCTCTGGGGCCAACGTCCTGACTTTC.